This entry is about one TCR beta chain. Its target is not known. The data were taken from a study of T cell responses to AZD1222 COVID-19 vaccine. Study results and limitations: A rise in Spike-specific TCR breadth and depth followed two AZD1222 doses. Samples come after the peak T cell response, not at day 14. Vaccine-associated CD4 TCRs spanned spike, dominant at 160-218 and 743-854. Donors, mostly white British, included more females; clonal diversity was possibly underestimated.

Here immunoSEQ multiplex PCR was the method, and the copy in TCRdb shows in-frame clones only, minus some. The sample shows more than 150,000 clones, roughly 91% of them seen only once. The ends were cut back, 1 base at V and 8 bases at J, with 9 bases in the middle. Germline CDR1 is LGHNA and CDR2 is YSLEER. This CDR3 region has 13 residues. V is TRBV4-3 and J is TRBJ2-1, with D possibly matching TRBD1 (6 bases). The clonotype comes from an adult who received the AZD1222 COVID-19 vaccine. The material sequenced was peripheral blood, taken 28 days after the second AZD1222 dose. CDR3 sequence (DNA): TGCGCCAGCAGCCAAGTCAGGGGTTATGAGCAGTTCTTC. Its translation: CASSQVRGYEQFF.